One and the same sample provided the 9 T cell receptor beta chains below, sequenced in a study of Graves' ophthalmopathy and Graves' hyperthyroidism. Beta-chain TCR CDR3 regions were amplified from RNA transcripts. HTBI primers primed a first-round RT-PCR, and a second-round multiplex PCR followed. TCRdb redid the calling of the multiplex PCR reads with MiXCR, one entry per CDR3 protein. The sample records 560,000 or so distinct CDR3 sequences, about 40% being singletons. Source material: peripheral blood or thyroid tissue (not recorded which). Receptor source: an adult man with Graves' hyperthyroidism.

The CDR3 is CSARVLGSSYNEQFF. DNA for the CDR3: TGCAGTGCTAGGGTTCTCGGGAGCTCCTACAATGAGCAGTTCTTC. The chain joins TRBV20-1 to TRBJ2-7; tentatively, D is TRBD2 (6 bases). The J call could be wrong; TRBJ2-1 is a better fit for the DNA end. This CDR3 spans 15 amino acids. Germline CDR1 reads DFQATT; CDR2 reads SNEGSKA (reference sequence).

The rearrangement joins TRBV4-2 to TRBJ1-4; D might be TRBD1 (5 bases). Trimming removed 1 base from V and 7 bases from J, with 10 bases in between. The CDR3 is 14 residues long. Looked up from germline, CDR1 is LGHNA and CDR2 is YNFKEQ. CDR3 loop: CASSQAPQGEKLFF. CDR3 nucleotide sequence: TGTGCCAGCAGCCAAGCTCCCCAGGGTGAAAAACTGTTTTTT.

This clonotype was observed a single time. The chain has TRBV20-1 and TRBJ2-5; 7 nucleotides line up with TRBD1. The CDR3 sequence is 14 residues long. Trimming took 5 bases from V and 5 from J; bases not matched to a gene: 11. Germline CDR1 reads DFQATT; CDR2 reads SNEGSKA (reference sequence). CDR3 sequence (DNA): TGCAGTGCTCCCATGACAGGGATGCACGAGACCCAGTACTTC. Protein product: CSAPMTGMHETQYF.

This clonotype was recorded at least ten times. The rearrangement joins TRBV9 to TRBJ1-4; the D is unclear. In germline, CDR1 is SGDLS, CDR2 YYNGEE. The CDR3 is 16 amino acids. V was cut by 4 bases and J by 0 bases, with 13 bases left in between. The CDR3 protein is CASSPREGATNEKLFF. In nucleotides, the CDR3 is TGTGCCAGCAGCCCCCGGGAGGGCGCAACTAATGAAAAACTGTTTTTT. The full variable domain, with the rest looked up from reference TRBV9 and TRBJ1-4, is DSGVTQTPKHLITATGQRVTLRCSPRSGDLSVYWYQQSLDQGLQFLIQYYNGEERAKGNILERFSAQQFPDLHSELNLSSLELGDSALYFCASSPREGATNEKLFFGSGTQLSVL.

J is TRBJ2-5 and V is TRBV29-1, with unresolved D. The CDR3 contains 11 residues. Germline-derived CDR1 and CDR2 are SQVTM and ANQGSEA. Trimming removed 7 bases from V and 1 base from J, with 7 bases in between. This CDR3 reads CSASPQETQYF. Written as DNA, the CDR3 is TGCAGCGCCAGCCCCCAAGAGACCCAGTACTTC.

The chain uses TRBV15 and TRBJ2-5, with a possible D match to TRBD2 (5 bases). Looked up from germline, CDR1 is LNHNV and CDR2 is YYDKDF (reference sequence). The CDR3 length is 15 residues. Deletions cut 3 bases from V and 5 bases from J, with 16 bases between. CDR3 loop: CATSSLEGSLETQYF. As DNA, the CDR3 is TGTGCCACCAGCAGCTTAGAGGGTTCACTGGAGACCCAGTACTTC. Full variable domain (remainder filled in from reference TRBV15 and TRBJ2-5): DAMVIQNPRYQVTQFGKPVTLSCSQTLNHNVMYWYQQKSSQAPKLLFHYYDKDFNNEADTPDNFQSRRPNTSFCFLDIRSPGLGDTAMYLCATSSLEGSLETQYFGPGTRLLVL.

The J gene is TRBJ1-4, the V gene TRBV3-1; 8 nucleotides align to TRBD1. Germline values: CDR1 LGHDT, CDR2 YNNKEL (reference sequence). The CDR3 has 16 residues. J gave up 0 bases and V 7 bases, and 7 bases lay outside the gene matches. The chain's CDR3 is CASTEGQGSTNEKLFF. DNA of the CDR3: TGTGCCAGCACTGAAGGACAGGGATCAACTAATGAAAAACTGTTTTTT.

J is TRBJ2-2 and V is TRBV12-3 or TRBV12-4; 8 nucleotides align to TRBD2. The CDR3 sequence is 16 residues long. V dropped 6 bases and J dropped 3; count of bases not matched to a gene: 9. Here the CDR3 DNA reads TGTGCCAGCAGCACCCTGAGCGGGGGTTACACCGGGGAGCTGTTTTTT. This encodes CASSTLSGGYTGELFF.

This clonotype was seen repeatedly, ten times or more. The chain carries TRBV7-9 and TRBJ1-4, with TRBD1 as a possible D gene (5 bases). This CDR3 comprises 14 residues. V was pared by 5 bases and J by 2 bases, with 9 bases between. Germline V gene data show CDR1 as SEHNR and CDR2 as FQNEAQ (reference sequence). The chain's CDR3 is CASSLGGTNEKLFF. CDR3 coding DNA: TGTGCCAGCAGCCTCGGGGGGACTAATGAAAAACTGTTTTTT.